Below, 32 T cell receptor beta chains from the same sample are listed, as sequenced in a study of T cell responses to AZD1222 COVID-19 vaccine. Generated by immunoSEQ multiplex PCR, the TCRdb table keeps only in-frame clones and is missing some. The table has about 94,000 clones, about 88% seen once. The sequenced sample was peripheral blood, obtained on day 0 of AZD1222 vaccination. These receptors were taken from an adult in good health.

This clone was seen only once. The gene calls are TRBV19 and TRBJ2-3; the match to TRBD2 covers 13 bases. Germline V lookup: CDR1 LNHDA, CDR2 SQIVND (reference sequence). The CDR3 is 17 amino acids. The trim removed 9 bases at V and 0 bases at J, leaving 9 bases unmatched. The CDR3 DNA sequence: TGTGCCAGCAGCAGGACTAGCGGGGGCGGTAGCACAGATACGCAGTATTTT. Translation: CASSRTSGGGSTDTQYF.

The CDR3 is CSAWDRGSQETQYF. In DNA form, the CDR3 reads TGCAGCGCCTGGGACAGGGGGTCCCAAGAGACCCAGTACTTC. The rearrangement joins TRBV29-1 to TRBJ2-5; 11 nucleotides line up with TRBD1. The CDR3 length is 14 residues. Trimming at V came to 7 bases and at J to 1 base, leaving 5 bases not matched to a gene. Germline V gene sequence: CDR1 SQVTM, CDR2 ANQGSEA.

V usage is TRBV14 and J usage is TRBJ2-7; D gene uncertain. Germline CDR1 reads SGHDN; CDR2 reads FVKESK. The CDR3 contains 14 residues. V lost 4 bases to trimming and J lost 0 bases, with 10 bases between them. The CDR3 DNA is TGTGCCAGCAGCCCCCGGTTCAGCTCCTACGAGCAGTACTTC. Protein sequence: CASSPRFSSYEQYF.

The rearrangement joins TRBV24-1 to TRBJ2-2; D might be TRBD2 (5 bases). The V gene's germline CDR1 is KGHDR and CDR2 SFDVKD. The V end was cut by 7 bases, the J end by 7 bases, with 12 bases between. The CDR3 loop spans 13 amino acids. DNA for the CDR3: TGTGCCACCAGGGCGACGGCGGGCGGGGAGCTGTTTTTT. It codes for CATRATAGGELFF.

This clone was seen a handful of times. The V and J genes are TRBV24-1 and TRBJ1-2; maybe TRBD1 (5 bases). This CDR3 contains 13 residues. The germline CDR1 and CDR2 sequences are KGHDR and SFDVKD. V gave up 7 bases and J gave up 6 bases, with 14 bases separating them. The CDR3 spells CATRDLVTDGYTF. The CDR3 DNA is TGTGCCACCAGGGACCTTGTGACAGATGGCTACACCTTC.

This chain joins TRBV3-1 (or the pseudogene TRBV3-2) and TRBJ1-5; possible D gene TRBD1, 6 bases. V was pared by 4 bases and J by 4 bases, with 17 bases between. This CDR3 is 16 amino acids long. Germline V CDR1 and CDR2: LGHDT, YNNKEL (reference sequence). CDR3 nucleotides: TGTGCCAGCAGCCCCGCCGGCGAGGGGGGGAATCAGCCCCAGCATTTT. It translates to CASSPAGEGGNQPQHF.

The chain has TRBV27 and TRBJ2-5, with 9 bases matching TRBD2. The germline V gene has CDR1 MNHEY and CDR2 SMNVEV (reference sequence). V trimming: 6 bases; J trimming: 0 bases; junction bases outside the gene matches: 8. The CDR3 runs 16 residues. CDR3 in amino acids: CASSPTSGLNQETQYF. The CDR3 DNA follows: TGTGCCAGCAGCCCCACTAGCGGGCTGAACCAAGAGACCCAGTACTTC.

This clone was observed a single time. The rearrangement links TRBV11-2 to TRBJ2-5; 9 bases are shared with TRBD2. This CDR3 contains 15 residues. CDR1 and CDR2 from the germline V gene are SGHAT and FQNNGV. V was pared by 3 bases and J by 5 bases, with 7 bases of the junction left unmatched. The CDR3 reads CASSLGSGGMETQYF. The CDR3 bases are TGTGCCAGCAGCTTGGGTAGCGGGGGCATGGAGACCCAGTACTTC.

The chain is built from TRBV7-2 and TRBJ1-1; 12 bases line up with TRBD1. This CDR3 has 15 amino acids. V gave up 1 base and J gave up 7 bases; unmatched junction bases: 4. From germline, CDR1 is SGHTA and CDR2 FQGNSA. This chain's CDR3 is CASSLVRDRGLEAFF. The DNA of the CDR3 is TGTGCCAGCAGCTTAGTCCGGGACAGGGGGCTTGAAGCTTTCTTT.

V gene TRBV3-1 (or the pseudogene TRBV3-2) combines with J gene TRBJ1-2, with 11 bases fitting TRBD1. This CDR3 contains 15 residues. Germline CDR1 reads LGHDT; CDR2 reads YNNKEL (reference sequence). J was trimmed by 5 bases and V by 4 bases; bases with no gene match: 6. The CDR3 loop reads CASSLKDRGPYGYTF. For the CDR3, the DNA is TGTGCCAGCAGCCTTAAGGACAGGGGGCCGTATGGCTACACCTTC.

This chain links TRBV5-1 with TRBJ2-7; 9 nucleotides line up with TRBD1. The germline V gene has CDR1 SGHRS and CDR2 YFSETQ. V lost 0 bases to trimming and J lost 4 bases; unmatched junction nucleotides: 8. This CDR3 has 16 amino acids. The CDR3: CASSLGGDRASYEQYF. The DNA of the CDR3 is TGCGCCAGCAGCTTGGGCGGGGACAGGGCCTCTTACGAGCAGTACTTC.

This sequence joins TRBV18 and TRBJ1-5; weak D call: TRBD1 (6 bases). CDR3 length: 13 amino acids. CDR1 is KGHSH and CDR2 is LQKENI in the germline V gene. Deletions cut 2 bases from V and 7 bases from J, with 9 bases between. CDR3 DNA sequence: TGTGCCAGCTCACCAGGGGGCCCCCAGCCCCAGCATTTT. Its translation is CASSPGGPQPQHF.

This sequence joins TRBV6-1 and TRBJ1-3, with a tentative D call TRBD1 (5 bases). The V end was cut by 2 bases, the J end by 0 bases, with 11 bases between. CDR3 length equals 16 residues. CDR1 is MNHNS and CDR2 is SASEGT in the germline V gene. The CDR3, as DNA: TGTGCCAGCAGTGAAAGTCCCGGGGGCTCTGGAAACACCATATATTTT. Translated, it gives CASSESPGGSGNTIYF.

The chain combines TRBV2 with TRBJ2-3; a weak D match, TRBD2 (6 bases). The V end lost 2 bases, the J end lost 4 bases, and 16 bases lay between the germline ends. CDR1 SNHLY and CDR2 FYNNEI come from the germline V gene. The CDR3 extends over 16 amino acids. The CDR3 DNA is TGTGCCAGCAGTGAATATGGAGGGGCCGTCGCAGATACGCAGTATTTT. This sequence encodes CASSEYGGAVADTQYF.

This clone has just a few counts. The CDR3 spells CASSFKASGDTDTQYF. The CDR3 DNA reads as TGTGCCAGCAGCTTTAAGGCTAGCGGGGACACAGATACGCAGTATTTT. This chain connects TRBV7-2 to TRBJ2-3; 9 nucleotides align to TRBD2. V was clipped by 3 bases and J by 2 bases; unmatched bases: 6. Per the germline V gene, CDR1 is SGHTA and CDR2 is FQGNSA. The CDR3 consists of 16 residues.

CDR3: CASTPGLAGPANSYEQYF. The CDR3 bases are TGTGCCAGCACCCCCGGACTAGCGGGCCCAGCCAACTCCTACGAGCAGTACTTC. V gene TRBV9 combines with J gene TRBJ2-7; TRBD2 aligns across 11 bases. Germline V gene sequence: CDR1 SGDLS, CDR2 YYNGEE. Trimming took 6 bases from V and 0 from J; bases not matched to a gene: 14. CDR3 size: 18 residues.

Here the CDR3 reads CASSFWTDLAKNIQYF. The CDR3 DNA sequence: TGTGCCAGCAGCTTCTGGACAGATCTAGCCAAAAACATTCAGTACTTC. This rearrangement joins TRBV7-3 to TRBJ2-4; D is possibly TRBD1 (6 bases). Germline CDR1 is SGHTA and CDR2 is FQGTGA. This CDR3 has 16 amino acids. The V end was cut by 3 bases, the J end by 0 bases, with 12 bases between. The full variable domain, rest sourced from reference TRBV7-3 and TRBJ2-4, is GAGVSQTPSNKVTEKGKYVELRCDPISGHTALYWYRQSLGQGPEFLIYFQGTGAADDSGLPNDRFFAVRPEGSVSTLKIQRTERGDSAVYLCASSFWTDLAKNIQYFGAGTRLSVL.

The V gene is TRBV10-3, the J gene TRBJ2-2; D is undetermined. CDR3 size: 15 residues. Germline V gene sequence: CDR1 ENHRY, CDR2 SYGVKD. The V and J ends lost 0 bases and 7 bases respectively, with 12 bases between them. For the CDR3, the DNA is TGTGCCATCAGTGAGTCCCCCGGGTATGGCGGGGAGCTGTTTTTT. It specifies CAISESPGYGGELFF.

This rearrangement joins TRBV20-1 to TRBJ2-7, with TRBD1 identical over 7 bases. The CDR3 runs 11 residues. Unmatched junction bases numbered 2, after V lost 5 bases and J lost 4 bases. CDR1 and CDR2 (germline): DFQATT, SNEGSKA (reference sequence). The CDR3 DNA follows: TGCAGTGCTCCCAGGGGGTACGAGCAGTACTTC. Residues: CSAPRGYEQYF.

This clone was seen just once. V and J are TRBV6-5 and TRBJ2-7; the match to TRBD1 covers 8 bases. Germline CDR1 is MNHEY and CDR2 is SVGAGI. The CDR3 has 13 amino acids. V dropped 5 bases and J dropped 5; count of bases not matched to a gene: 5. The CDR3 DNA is TGTGCCAGCAGTCCGGACAGGGCCAACGAGCAGTACTTC. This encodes CASSPDRANEQYF.

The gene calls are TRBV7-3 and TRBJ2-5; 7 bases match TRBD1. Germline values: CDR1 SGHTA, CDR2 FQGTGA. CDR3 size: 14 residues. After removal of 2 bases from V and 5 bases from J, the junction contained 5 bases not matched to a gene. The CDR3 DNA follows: TGTGCCAGCAGCTTATTAGGGGGCCGGGAGACCCAGTACTTC. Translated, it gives CASSLLGGRETQYF.

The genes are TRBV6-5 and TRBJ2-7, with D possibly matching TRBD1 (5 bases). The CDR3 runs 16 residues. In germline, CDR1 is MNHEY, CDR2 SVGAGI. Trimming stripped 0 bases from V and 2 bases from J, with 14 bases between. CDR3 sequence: CASSYSMGRATYEQYF. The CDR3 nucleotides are TGTGCCAGCAGTTACTCGATGGGCAGGGCTACCTACGAGCAGTACTTC.

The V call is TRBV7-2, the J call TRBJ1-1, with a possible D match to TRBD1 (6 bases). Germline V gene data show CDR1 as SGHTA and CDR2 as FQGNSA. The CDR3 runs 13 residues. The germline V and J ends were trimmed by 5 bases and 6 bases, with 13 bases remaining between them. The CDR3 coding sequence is TGTGCCAGCAGCATAGGGGGGATTCCTGAAGCTTTCTTT. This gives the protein CASSIGGIPEAFF.

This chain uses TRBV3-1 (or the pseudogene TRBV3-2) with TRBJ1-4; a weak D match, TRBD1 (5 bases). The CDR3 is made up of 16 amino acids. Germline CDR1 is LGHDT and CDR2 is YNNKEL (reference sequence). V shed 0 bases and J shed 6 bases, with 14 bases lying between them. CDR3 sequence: CASSQDLGPGDEKLFF. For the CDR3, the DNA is TGTGCCAGCAGCCAAGATCTTGGGCCGGGGGATGAAAAACTGTTTTTT.

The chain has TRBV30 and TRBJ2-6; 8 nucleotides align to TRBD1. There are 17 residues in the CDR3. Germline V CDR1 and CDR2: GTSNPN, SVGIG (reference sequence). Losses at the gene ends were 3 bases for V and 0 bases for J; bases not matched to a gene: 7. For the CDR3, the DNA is TGTGCCTGGAGGGCGGACAGGGCCAGCTCTGGGGCCAACGTCCTGACTTTC. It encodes CAWRADRASSGANVLTF. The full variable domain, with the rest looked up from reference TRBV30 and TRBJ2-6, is SQTIHQWPATLVQPVGSPLSLECTVEGTSNPNLYWYRQAAGRGLQLLFYSVGIGQISSEVPQNLSASRPQDRQFILSSKKLLLSDSGFYLCAWRADRASSGANVLTFGAGSRLTVL.

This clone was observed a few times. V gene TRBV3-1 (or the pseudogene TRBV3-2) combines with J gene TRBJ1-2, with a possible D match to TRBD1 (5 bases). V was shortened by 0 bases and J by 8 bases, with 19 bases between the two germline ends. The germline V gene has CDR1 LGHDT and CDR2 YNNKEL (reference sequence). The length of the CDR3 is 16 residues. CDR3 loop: CASSQDGRERRHGYTF. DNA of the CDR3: TGTGCCAGCAGCCAAGATGGCAGGGAGCGACGTCACGGCTACACCTTC.

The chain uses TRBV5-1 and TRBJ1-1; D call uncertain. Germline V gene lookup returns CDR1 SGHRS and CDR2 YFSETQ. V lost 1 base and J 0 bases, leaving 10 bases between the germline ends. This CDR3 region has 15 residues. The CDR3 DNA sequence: TGCGCCAGCAGCTTGTTAGCCAGCTTGAACACTGAAGCTTTCTTT. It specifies CASSLLASLNTEAFF.

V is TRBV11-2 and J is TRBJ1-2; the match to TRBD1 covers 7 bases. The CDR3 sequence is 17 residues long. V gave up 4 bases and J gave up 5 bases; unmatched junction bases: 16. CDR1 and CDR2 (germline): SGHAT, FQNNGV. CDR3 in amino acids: CASSSRDRNRGEYGYTF. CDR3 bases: TGTGCCAGCAGCTCCAGGGATAGGAACAGGGGAGAATATGGCTACACCTTC.

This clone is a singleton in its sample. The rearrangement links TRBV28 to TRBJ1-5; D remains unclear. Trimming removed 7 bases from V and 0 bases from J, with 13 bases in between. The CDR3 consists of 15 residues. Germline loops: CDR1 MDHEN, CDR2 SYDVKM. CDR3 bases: TGTGCCAGCACCATGGGAACATCTAGCAATCAGCCCCAGCATTTT. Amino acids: CASTMGTSSNQPQHF. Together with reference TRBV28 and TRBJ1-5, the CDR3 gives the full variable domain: DVKVTQSSRYLVKRTGEKVFLECVQDMDHENMFWYRQDPGLGLRLIYFSYDVKMKEKGDIPEGYSVSREKKERFSLILESASTNQTSMYLCASTMGTSSNQPQHFGDGTRLSIL.

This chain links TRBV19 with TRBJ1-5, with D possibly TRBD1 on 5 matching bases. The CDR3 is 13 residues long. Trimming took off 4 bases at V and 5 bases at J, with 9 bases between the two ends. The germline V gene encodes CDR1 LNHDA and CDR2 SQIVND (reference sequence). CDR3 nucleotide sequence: TGTGCCAGTAGTACGGGGGAGGATCAGCCCCAGCATTTT. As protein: CASSTGEDQPQHF.

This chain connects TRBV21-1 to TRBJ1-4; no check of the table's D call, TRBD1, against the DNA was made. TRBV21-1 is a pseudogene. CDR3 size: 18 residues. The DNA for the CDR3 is TGTGCCAGCAGCAAAAATTTGAAGCGGAACAGGGTTGTTGAAAAACTGTTTTTT. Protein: CASSKNLKRNRVVEKLFF.

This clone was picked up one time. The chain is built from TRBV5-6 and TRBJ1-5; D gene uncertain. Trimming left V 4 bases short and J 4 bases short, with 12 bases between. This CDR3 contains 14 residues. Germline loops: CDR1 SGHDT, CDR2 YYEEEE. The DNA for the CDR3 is TGTGCCAGCAGCGAGGACGGAAGGAATCAGCCCCAGCATTTT. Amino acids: CASSEDGRNQPQHF.